These T cell receptor beta chains were read from a single sample in a study of cytomegalovirus exposure and HLA in healthy donors. Produced via immunoSEQ multiplex PCR; TCRdb's table is partial and in-frame only. The sample consists of 120,000 or so clones, about 90% of them appearing once. Sequencing was done on a sample of PBMCs. The receptors come from a woman between 18 and 29 years old in good health and CMV-seronegative. Each CDR3 is given with its conserved first and last residue. D genes are given only for firm matches. Expanded clones are given a class, and other clones once, few, many or no size at all.

D	size	V	J	CDR3	DNA
.	few	TRBV7-9	TRBJ1-6	CASTHRQVDSPLHF	TGTGCCAGCACCCACCGACAGGTAGATTCACCCCTCCACTTT
.	.	TRBV11-3	TRBJ2-5	CASSRTVIETQYF	TGTGCCAGCAGCCGGACAGTCATAGAGACCCAGTACTTC
.	.	TRBV30	TRBJ1-1	CAWSSSPRANTEAFF	TGTGCCTGGAGTTCTTCCCCAAGAGCGAACACTGAAGCTTTCTTT
.	once	TRBV30	TRBJ2-3	CAWNGGTSTDTQYF	TGTGCCTGGAACGGGGGTACTAGCACAGATACGCAGTATTTT
.	few	TRBV27	TRBJ1-2	CASSSQNYGYTF	TGTGCCAGCAGTTCACAAAACTATGGCTACACCTTC
.	.	TRBV27	TRBJ2-3	CASTRTDTQYF	TGTGCCAGCACTAGGACAGATACGCAGTATTTT
TRBD2	.	TRBV7-9	TRBJ2-7	CASSLEAGGLSEQYF	TGTGCCAGCAGCTTAGAAGCGGGGGGACTGAGCGAGCAGTACTTC
TRBD2	once	TRBV2	TRBJ2-1	CASEVGGNEQFF	TGTGCCAGCGAAGTGGGGGGGAATGAGCAGTTCTTC
.	.	TRBV7-2	TRBJ1-4	CASSLSQGGSEKLFF	TGTGCCAGCAGCTTAAGTCAGGGTGGAAGTGAAAAACTGTTTTTT
.	once	TRBV7-2	TRBJ2-7	CASSLFMLGDFYNSYEQYF	TGTGCCAGCAGCTTATTCATGTTAGGGGACTTTTACAACTCCTACGAGCAGTACTTC
TRBD1	.	TRBV9	TRBJ1-1	CASSTGQGFPNTEAFF	TGTGCCAGCAGCACAGGACAGGGCTTCCCGAACACTGAAGCTTTCTTT
.	.	TRBV27	TRBJ2-1	CASSLSVLARAYNEQFF	TGTGCCAGCAGTTTATCAGTATTAGCCCGGGCCTACAATGAGCAGTTCTTC
.	once	TRBV28	TRBJ1-5	CASSRGWGGNQPQHF	TGTGCCAGCAGTCGGGGTTGGGGGGGCAATCAGCCCCAGCATTTT
TRBD2	.	TRBV11-3	TRBJ2-1	CASSPGRGAPSSYNEQFF	TGTGCCAGCAGCCCGGGGAGGGGAGCGCCAAGCTCCTACAATGAGCAGTTCTTC
.	.	TRBV7-9	TRBJ2-3	CASSPQEVTDTQYF	TGTGCCAGCAGCCCCCAGGAGGTCACAGATACGCAGTATTTT
.	.	TRBV27	TRBJ2-7	CASSSRPSVYEQYF	TGTGCCAGCAGTTCTCGTCCTAGCGTCTACGAGCAGTACTTC
.	.	TRBV29-1	TRBJ1-2	CSVEASGYDRPINYGYTF	TGCAGCGTTGAAGCGAGTGGGTACGACAGGCCCATCAACTATGGCTACACCTTC
.	.	TRBV7-7	TRBJ2-5	CASSKTSQETQYF	TGTGCTAGCAGCAAGACTAGTCAAGAGACCCAGTACTTC
TRBD2	.	TRBV25-1	TRBJ2-2	CASSAVGSGMGRTGELFF	TGTGCCAGCAGTGCTGTGGGTAGCGGGATGGGTCGGACCGGGGAGCTGTTTTTT
TRBD2	.	TRBV18	TRBJ2-7	CASSRRDYPYEQYF	TGTGCCAGCTCGCGCCGGGACTACCCCTACGAGCAGTACTTC
TRBD2	.	TRBV4-2	TRBJ2-4	CASSQDPTSGSAKNIQYF	TGTGCCAGCAGCCAAGATCCCACTAGCGGGTCAGCCAAAAACATTCAGTACTTC
.	.	TRBV4-3	TRBJ2-1	CASSQERGRVANNEQFF	TGCGCCAGCAGCCAAGAACGAGGTCGGGTAGCGAACAATGAGCAGTTCTTC
.	.	TRBV28	TRBJ2-1	CASSPPGRRQFF	TGTGCCAGCAGTCCCCCCGGGAGACGGCAGTTCTTC
.	.	TRBV9	TRBJ1-2	CASSVEDSCYTF	TGTGCCAGCAGCGTAGAGGACAGCTGCTACACCTTC
.	.	TRBV6-6	TRBJ1-1	CASASRTEAFF	TGTGCCAGCGCGTCGCGGACTGAAGCTTTCTTT
TRBD1	.	TRBV9	TRBJ1-2	CASSAGTGGEYGYTF	TGTGCCAGCAGCGCAGGGACAGGGGGCGAATATGGCTACACCTTC
TRBD1	.	TRBV7-2	TRBJ2-3	CASSTRQGRVADTQYF	TGTGCCAGCAGCACCCGACAGGGAAGAGTGGCAGATACGCAGTATTTT
TRBD1	.	TRBV28	TRBJ1-3	CASTLAQGVGRWGTIYF	TGTGCCAGCACTTTGGCGCAGGGGGTCGGGCGTTGGGGCACCATATATTTT
TRBD2	once	TRBV28	TRBJ2-1	CASSLIWGSGGENEQFF	TGTGCCAGCAGTTTAATTTGGGGTAGCGGGGGGGAAAATGAGCAGTTCTTC
.	.	TRBV6-5	TRBJ1-1	CASSYSRRGRNTEAFF	TGTGCCAGCAGTTACTCGAGGAGGGGCCGCAACACTGAAGCTTTCTTT
.	.	TRBV19	TRBJ1-3	CASSLLSGNTIYF	TGTGCCAGTAGCCTACTTTCTGGAAACACCATATATTTT
TRBD1	medium-sized	TRBV27	TRBJ2-1	CASRLRQGGYNEQFF	TGTGCCAGCAGGCTCCGACAGGGGGGGTACAATGAGCAGTTCTTC
.	.	TRBV5-6	TRBJ1-2	CASSLQAYGYTF	TGTGCCAGCAGCTTGCAGGCGTATGGCTACACCTTC
TRBD1	.	TRBV5-6	TRBJ1-4	CASSWMTGAGNEKLFF	TGTGCCAGCAGCTGGATGACAGGGGCGGGTAATGAAAAACTGTTTTTT
TRBD1	.	TRBV5-4	TRBJ1-2	CASRGQGVLWYGYTF	TGTGCCAGCAGAGGACAGGGGGTCTTATGGTATGGCTACACCTTC
.	.	TRBV7-2	TRBJ2-2	CASSLSRAGPTGELFF	TGTGCCAGCAGCCTGAGTCGCGCAGGTCCCACCGGGGAGCTGTTTTTT
.	.	TRBV14	TRBJ1-1	CASSPEGYWWDTEAFF	TGTGCCAGCAGCCCGGAGGGTTATTGGTGGGACACTGAAGCTTTCTTT
.	.	TRBV6-1	TRBJ1-5	CASSDLASRNNQPQHF	TGTGCCAGCAGTGATTTGGCATCCAGAAACAATCAGCCCCAGCATTTT
TRBD1	few	TRBV4-1	TRBJ1-2	CASRPPGQGFGYTF	TGCGCCAGCAGGCCCCCGGGACAGGGCTTTGGCTACACCTTC
.	once	TRBV28	TRBJ1-3	CASRNQGWGPNSGNTIYF	TGTGCCAGCAGGAACCAGGGATGGGGCCCGAACTCTGGAAACACCATATATTTT
.	.	TRBV19	TRBJ1-5	CASSTMDREDQPQHF	TGTGCCAGTAGTACGATGGACAGAGAAGATCAGCCCCAGCATTTT
TRBD1	.	TRBV19	TRBJ1-5	CASKGQGAMSNQPQHF	TGTGCCAGTAAGGGGCAGGGGGCTATGAGCAATCAGCCCCAGCATTTT
.	.	TRBV11-2	TRBJ1-2	CASSLVQGRRTSNYGYTF	TGTGCCAGCAGCTTAGTCCAGGGAAGACGAACGTCTAACTATGGCTACACCTTC
.	once	TRBV5-1	TRBJ2-1	CASSRLGGAGDEQFF	TGCGCCAGCAGCCGGTTAGGCGGGGCCGGAGATGAGCAGTTCTTC
.	.	TRBV18	TRBJ1-3	CASSPPEDWVTDTIYF	TGTGCCAGCTCACCACCTGAGGACTGGGTAACGGACACCATATATTTT
TRBD1	.	TRBV4-2	TRBJ2-1	CASSHPGDRAHEQFF	TGTGCCAGCAGCCACCCGGGGGACAGGGCCCATGAGCAGTTCTTC